The 8 T cell receptor beta chains given below trace back to one sample, sequenced in a study of T cells in Graves' hyperthyroidism and ophthalmopathy. The source material, RNA transcripts, was used to amplify TCR beta CDR3 regions. First-round RT-PCR targeting the TCR CDR3 was performed with the HTBI primer set. TCRdb re-called the multiplex PCR reads through MiXCR, storing one row per CDR3 protein. This sample carries roughly 740,000 distinct CDR3 sequences, roughly 15% of them seen once, and the ten largest clones take under 9.5%. Sequencing used blood. These receptors originate from a man aged 18-30 years with Graves' hyperthyroidism.

This clonotype was detected only once. J is TRBJ1-5 and V is TRBV20-1, with D maybe TRBD1 (5 bases). The CDR3 has 16 residues. Germline V gene sequence: CDR1 DFQATT, CDR2 SNEGSKA (reference sequence). Trimming took off 3 bases at V and 5 bases at J, with 20 bases between the two ends. The CDR3 sequence: CSASADGSGGDQPQHF. The CDR3 DNA follows: TGCAGTGCTAGCGCCGACGGTTCGGGAGGGGATCAGCCCCAGCATTTT.

This clonotype occurred a few times. A read error may be the cause here, since a much bigger clone is one base away. In DNA form, the CDR3 reads TGTGCCAGCAGCTTAGGGTGGGACTATGGCTACACCTTC. This sequence encodes CASSLGWDYGYTF. The J gene is TRBJ1-2, the V gene TRBV5-4; D uncertain. Germline V gene lookup returns CDR1 SGHNT and CDR2 YYREEE (reference sequence). This CDR3 has 13 residues. Trimming took off 2 bases at V and 3 bases at J, with 8 bases between the two ends.

In this sample, this clonotype turned up many times. The rearrangement links TRBV11-3 to TRBJ2-7; no clear D gene. The ends were cut back, 1 base at V and 7 bases at J, with 11 bases in the middle. This CDR3 spans 13 amino acids. Germline V gene lookup returns CDR1 SGHNT and CDR2 YENEEA. The CDR3 DNA follows: TGTGCCAGCAGCTTAGTCGCTACTGGGGAGCAGTACTTC. Translating gives CASSLVATGEQYF.

This clonotype has ten or more counts. The junction shows a germline mismatch at one end, possibly a read error. This CDR3 reads CASSFTGWGSNNEQFF. The CDR3 bases are TGTGCCAGCAGTTTTACGGGATGGGGCTCCAACAATGAGCAGTTCTTC. The chain combines TRBV12-3 or TRBV12-4 with TRBJ2-1, with D perhaps matching TRBD1 or TRBD2 (5 bases each). The CDR3 consists of 16 residues.

J is TRBJ1-1 and V is TRBV24-1; D is ambiguous. The germline V and J ends were trimmed by 0 bases and 7 bases, with 8 bases remaining between them. Germline V lookup: CDR1 KGHDR, CDR2 SFDVKD. The CDR3 has 13 residues. CDR3 residues: CATSDLQLVEAFF. As DNA, the CDR3 is TGTGCCACCAGTGATTTGCAATTAGTTGAAGCTTTCTTT.

This chain uses TRBV5-1 with TRBJ2-1; no firm D call. CDR1 is SGHRS and CDR2 is YFSETQ in the germline V gene. V was clipped by 0 bases and J by 9 bases, with 13 bases between them. CDR3 size: 14 residues. CDR3 residues: CASSLASHRSEQFF. The CDR3, as DNA: TGCGCCAGCAGCTTGGCGTCGCATCGCAGTGAGCAGTTCTTC.

The chain uses TRBV4-1 and TRBJ2-3; 7 nucleotides agree with TRBD1. CDR1 is MGHRA and CDR2 is YSYEKL in the germline V gene. The CDR3 is 16 residues long. V trimming: 4 bases; J trimming: 2 bases; junction bases outside the gene matches: 9. CDR3 residues: CASSLRQGSPTDTQYF. In nucleotides, the CDR3 is TGCGCCAGCAGCCTACGACAGGGAAGCCCCACAGATACGCAGTATTTT.

In this sample, this clonotype turned up many times. The chain couples TRBV28 to TRBJ2-7; D is perhaps TRBD2 (6 bases). The CDR3 is 15 residues long. V shed 6 bases and J shed 3 bases, with 18 bases lying between them. CDR1 MDHEN and CDR2 SYDVKM come from the germline V gene. CDR3 bases: TGTGCCAGCAGACAATTCGCTAGCGTACTCTACGAGCAGTACTTC. Translating it yields CASRQFASVLYEQYF.